The 15 T cell receptor beta chains given below trace back to one sample, sequenced in a study of cytomegalovirus exposure and HLA in healthy donors. The PCR contained 60 Vbeta and 13 Jbeta primers. This table comes from immunoSEQ multiplex PCR, and its TCRdb copy is limited to in-frame clones, with some not included. The sample records roughly 200,000 clones, roughly 79% being singletons. The sequenced sample was PBMCs. Receptors were obtained from a man under 40 in good health and CMV-seronegative.

This sequence joins TRBV7-3 and TRBJ2-3, with 7 bases lining up with TRBD2. Germline lookup yields CDR1 SGHTA and CDR2 FQGTGA. CDR3 length equals 15 residues. V lost 4 bases to trimming and J lost 2 bases; unmatched junction nucleotides: 6. The CDR3 sequence is CASSSSGSDTDTQYF. Here the CDR3 DNA reads TGTGCCAGCAGCTCTAGCGGAAGCGACACAGATACGCAGTATTTT. Combining the CDR3 with reference TRBV7-3 and TRBJ2-3 gives the whole variable domain GAGVSQTPSNKVTEKGKYVELRCDPISGHTALYWYRQSLGQGPEFLIYFQGTGAADDSGLPNDRFFAVRPEGSVSTLKIQRTERGDSAVYLCASSSSGSDTDTQYFGPGTRLTVL.

The CDR3 coding sequence is TGTGCCAGCAGCGCCCAGGTTCACACTGAAGCTTTCTTT. It yields the protein CASSAQVHTEAFF. V is TRBV7-8 and J is TRBJ1-1; D remains ambiguous. V lost 5 bases and J 3 bases, leaving 10 bases between the germline ends. The CDR3 covers 13 residues. The germline V gene encodes CDR1 SGHVS and CDR2 FQNEAQ.

The V gene is TRBV30, the J gene TRBJ2-2, with D possibly TRBD2 on 5 matching bases. The CDR3 spans 16 residues. CDR1 and CDR2 from the germline V gene are GTSNPN and SVGIG (reference sequence). V was clipped by 2 bases and J by 3 bases, with 16 bases between them. CDR3 residues: CAWSNSGLEYTGELFF. The DNA for the CDR3 is TGTGCCTGGAGTAACTCCGGACTTGAGTACACCGGGGAGCTGTTTTTT.

This chain joins TRBV25-1 and TRBJ2-7; tentatively, D is TRBD2 (6 bases). Per germline, CDR1 MGHDK and CDR2 SYGVNS. Deletions cut 6 bases from V and 4 bases from J, with 16 bases between. This CDR3 spans 14 amino acids. The CDR3 bases are TGTGCCAGCAGGTCAGGACGGGGGATGTACGAGCAGTACTTC. Translated: CASRSGRGMYEQYF.

J is TRBJ1-2 and V is TRBV2, with D perhaps TRBD1 (6 bases). V was cut by 7 bases and J by 3 bases, with 15 bases left in between. The germline CDR1 and CDR2 sequences are SNHLY and FYNNEI. The CDR3 runs 14 residues. As DNA, the CDR3 is TGTGCCAGCATTCCGGGGGGGGGCGACTATGGCTACACCTTC. This gives the protein CASIPGGGDYGYTF. Supplemented by reference TRBV2 and TRBJ1-2, the full variable domain reads EPEVTQTPSHQVTQMGQEVILRCVPISNHLYFYWYRQILGQKVEFLVSFYNNEISEKSEIFDDQFSVERPDGSNFTLKIRSTKLEDSAMYFCASIPGGGDYGYTFGSGTRLTVV.

The J gene is TRBJ2-3, the V gene TRBV4-1, with 9 positions matching TRBD2. The germline V gene has CDR1 MGHRA and CDR2 YSYEKL. J lost 7 bases, V lost 1 base, and 3 bases had no gene match. This CDR3 contains 14 residues. The DNA of the CDR3 is TGCGCCAGCAGCCAAGGGGCGGGGGGGAATACGCAGTATTTT. Translated: CASSQGAGGNTQYF.

This clone appeared a few times. The genes are TRBV19 and TRBJ2-7; D is uncertain. CDR1 and CDR2 (germline): LNHDA, SQIVND (reference sequence). Trimming pared 1 base from V and 3 bases from J, leaving 4 bases between. CDR3 size: 12 residues. The CDR3 loop is CASSIVRYEQYF. The CDR3 nucleotides are TGTGCCAGTAGTATAGTTCGCTACGAGCAGTACTTC.

V is TRBV27 and J is TRBJ1-5; D gene uncertain. The CDR3 is made up of 14 amino acids. The germline V gene encodes CDR1 MNHEY and CDR2 SMNVEV (reference sequence). The ends were cut back, 7 bases at V and 4 bases at J, with 14 bases in the middle. In nucleotides, the CDR3 is TGTGCCAGCACTCTCTCAGGTGGAAATCAGCCCCAGCATTTT. Amino acids: CASTLSGGNQPQHF.

The chain uses TRBV6-5 and TRBJ1-6; D perhaps matches TRBD1 (5 bases). V lost 8 bases and J lost 7, with 15 bases in between. Germline V CDR1 and CDR2: MNHEY, SVGAGI. This CDR3 comprises 14 residues. The CDR3 DNA sequence: TGTGCCAGCTCGGAGGGACGGACAAATTCACCCCTCCACTTT. Amino acid sequence: CASSEGRTNSPLHF.

This clone was seen only once. The J gene is TRBJ2-1, the V gene TRBV5-6; 8 positions agree with TRBD2. The CDR3 runs 15 residues. CDR1 SGHDT and CDR2 YYEEEE come from the germline V gene. Trimming cost V 0 bases and J 8 bases; bases outside gene matches: 7. The CDR3 region has the DNA TGTGCCAGCAGCTTGGTCCGGGAGGGCCAGGATGAGCAGTTCTTC. Its translation: CASSLVREGQDEQFF.

The V and J genes are TRBV11-2 and TRBJ1-2; the match to TRBD1 covers 8 bases. The germline CDR1 and CDR2 sequences are SGHAT and FQNNGV. The CDR3 spans 13 residues. The J segment lost 8 bases and the V segment lost 5 bases, leaving 7 bases of the junction unmatched. The CDR3 DNA follows: TGTGCCAGCAGCCACGGACAGGGTTGGGGCTACACCTTC. This gives the protein CASSHGQGWGYTF.

The chain recombines TRBV5-1 with TRBJ2-7; 7 nucleotides line up with TRBD1. The CDR3 covers 18 residues. V lost 4 bases, J lost 7 bases, and 23 bases stayed unmatched. The germline CDR1 and CDR2 sequences are SGHRS and YFSETQ. The CDR3 DNA sequence: TGCGCCAGCAGCCCAAGGGACAGTAGATCTACGAAAGTTCGGGAGCAGTACTTC. This sequence encodes CASSPRDSRSTKVREQYF.

The chain uses TRBV28 and TRBJ1-2; perhaps TRBD1 as D (6 bases). The V end lost 7 bases, the J end lost 2 bases, and 17 bases lay between the germline ends. Germline-derived CDR1 and CDR2 are MDHEN and SYDVKM. This CDR3 spans 15 amino acids. CDR3 sequence reads: CASNPVSTGNYGYTF. Written as DNA, the CDR3 is TGTGCCAGCAACCCCGTTTCTACAGGGAACTATGGCTACACCTTC.

The chain recombines TRBV30 with TRBJ2-3; TRBD2 is a possible D gene (6 bases). CDR1 is GTSNPN and CDR2 is SVGIG in the germline V gene (reference sequence). V lost 2 bases to trimming and J lost 4 bases, with 19 bases between them. The CDR3 runs 16 residues. In DNA, the CDR3 is TGTGCCTGGAGTCAACCCCTAGCGCTAGGGGCAGATACGCAGTATTTT. It is translated as CAWSQPLALGADTQYF.

J is TRBJ1-1 and V is TRBV13; no reliable D call. There are 13 residues in the CDR3. The germline V gene encodes CDR1 PRHDT and CDR2 FYEKMQ (reference sequence). Trimming removed 3 bases from V and 4 bases from J, with 9 bases in between. The CDR3 sequence is CASSFYGGTEAFF. In DNA, the CDR3 is TGTGCCAGCAGCTTTTATGGAGGCACTGAAGCTTTCTTT. Supplemented by reference TRBV13 and TRBJ1-1, the full variable domain reads AAGVIQSPRHLIKEKRETATLKCYPIPRHDTVYWYQQGPGQDPQFLISFYEKMQSDKGSIPDRFSAQQFSDYHSELNMSSLELGDSALYFCASSFYGGTEAFFGQGTRLTVV.